This section outlines one TCR beta chain sequence together with its context. Germline V CDR1 and CDR2: SGHTA, FQGTGA. V lost 2 bases and J lost 10, with 12 bases in between. CDR3 length: 13 amino acids. Primers included in the PCR were 60 Vbeta and 13 Jbeta primers. Repertoires were generated with immunoSEQ multiplex PCR, while TCRdb's copy carries only in-frame clones and drops some. Of around 150,000 clones listed, over 80% are singletons. At the time of sampling, donors were nominally healthy, though unrecorded immune exposures were likely. This specimen belongs to a study of cytomegalovirus exposure and HLA in healthy donors.

Sequencing was done on a sample of PBMCs. V gene TRBV7-3 combines with J gene TRBJ2-1; no reliable D call. The sequence was obtained from a man over 45 in good health and CMV-seropositive. The CDR3 sequence is CASSLGYSGEQFF. DNA of the CDR3: TGTGCCAGCAGCTTAGGCTACTCCGGGGAGCAGTTCTTC.